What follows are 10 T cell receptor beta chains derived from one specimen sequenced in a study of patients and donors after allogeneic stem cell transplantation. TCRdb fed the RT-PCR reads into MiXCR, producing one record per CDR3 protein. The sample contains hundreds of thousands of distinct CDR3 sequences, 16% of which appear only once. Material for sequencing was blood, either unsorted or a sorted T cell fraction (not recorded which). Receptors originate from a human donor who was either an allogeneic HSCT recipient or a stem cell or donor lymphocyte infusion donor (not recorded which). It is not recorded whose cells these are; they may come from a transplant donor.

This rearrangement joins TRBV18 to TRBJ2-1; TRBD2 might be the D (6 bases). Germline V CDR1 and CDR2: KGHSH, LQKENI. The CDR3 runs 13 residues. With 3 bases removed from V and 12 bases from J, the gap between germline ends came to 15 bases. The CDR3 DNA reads TGTGCCAGCTCACCTTCCCTAGCGACCCGGCAGTTCTTC. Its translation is CASSPSLATRQFF.

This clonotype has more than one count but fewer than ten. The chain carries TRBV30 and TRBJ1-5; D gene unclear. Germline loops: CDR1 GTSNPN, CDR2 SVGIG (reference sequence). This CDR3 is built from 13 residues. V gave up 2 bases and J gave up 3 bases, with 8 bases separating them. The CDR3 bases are TGTGCCTGGAGTCGGCAGCCCAATCAGCCCCAGCATTTT. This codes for CAWSRQPNQPQHF.

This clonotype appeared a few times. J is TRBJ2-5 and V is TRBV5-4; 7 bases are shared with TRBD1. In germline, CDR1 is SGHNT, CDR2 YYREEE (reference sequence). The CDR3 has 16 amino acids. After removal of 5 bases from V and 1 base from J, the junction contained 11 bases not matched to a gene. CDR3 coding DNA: TGTGCCAGCAGGAAGAAGATTGACAGGGCCCAAGAGACCCAGTACTTC. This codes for CASRKKIDRAQETQYF.

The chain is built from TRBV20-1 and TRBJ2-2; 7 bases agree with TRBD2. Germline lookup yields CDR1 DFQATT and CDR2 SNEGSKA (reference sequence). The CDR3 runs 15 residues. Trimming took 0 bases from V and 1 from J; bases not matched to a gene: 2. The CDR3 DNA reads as TGCAGTGCTAGAGATGCTAGCGGGAACACCGGGGAGCTGTTTTTT. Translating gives CSARDASGNTGELFF.

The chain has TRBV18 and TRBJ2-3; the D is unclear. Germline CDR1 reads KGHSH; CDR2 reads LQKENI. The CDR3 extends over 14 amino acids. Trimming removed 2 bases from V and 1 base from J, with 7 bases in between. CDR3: CASSPRSGTDTQYF. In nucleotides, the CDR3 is TGTGCCAGCTCACCAAGATCCGGCACAGATACGCAGTATTTT.

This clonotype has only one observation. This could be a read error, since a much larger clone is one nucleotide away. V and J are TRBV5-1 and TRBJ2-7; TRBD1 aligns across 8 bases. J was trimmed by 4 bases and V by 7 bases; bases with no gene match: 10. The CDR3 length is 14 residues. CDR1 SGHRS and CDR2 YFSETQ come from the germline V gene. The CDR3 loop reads CASGRDRSTYEQYF. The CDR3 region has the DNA TGCGCCAGCGGCCGGGACAGGTCAACTTACGAGCAGTACTTC.

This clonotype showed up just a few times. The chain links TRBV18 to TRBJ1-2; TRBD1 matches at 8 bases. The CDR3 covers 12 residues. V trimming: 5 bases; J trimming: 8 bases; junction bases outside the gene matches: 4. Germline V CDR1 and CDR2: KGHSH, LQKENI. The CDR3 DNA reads TGTGCCAGCTCAGACAGGGGAGCCGGCTACACCTTC. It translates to CASSDRGAGYTF.

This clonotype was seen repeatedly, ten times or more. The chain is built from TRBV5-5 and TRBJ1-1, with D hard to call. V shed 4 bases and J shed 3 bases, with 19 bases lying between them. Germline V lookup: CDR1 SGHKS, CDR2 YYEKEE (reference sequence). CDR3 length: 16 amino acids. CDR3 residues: CASSRVWRGADTEAFF. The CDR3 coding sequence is TGTGCCAGCAGCCGGGTTTGGCGGGGTGCGGACACTGAAGCTTTCTTT.

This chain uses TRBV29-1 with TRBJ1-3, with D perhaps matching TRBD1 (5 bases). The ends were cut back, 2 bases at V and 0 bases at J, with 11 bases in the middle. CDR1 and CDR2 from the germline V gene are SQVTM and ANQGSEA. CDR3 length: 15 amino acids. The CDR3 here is CSVEWGRSSGNTIYF. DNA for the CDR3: TGCAGCGTTGAATGGGGGAGAAGCTCTGGAAACACCATATATTTT.

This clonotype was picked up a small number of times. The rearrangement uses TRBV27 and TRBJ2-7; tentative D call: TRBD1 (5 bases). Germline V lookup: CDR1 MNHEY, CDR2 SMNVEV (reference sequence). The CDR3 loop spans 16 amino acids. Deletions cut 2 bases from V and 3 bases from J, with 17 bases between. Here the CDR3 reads CASSLPPWGGLYEQYF. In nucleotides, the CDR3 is TGTGCCAGCAGTTTACCGCCGTGGGGCGGCCTCTACGAGCAGTACTTC.